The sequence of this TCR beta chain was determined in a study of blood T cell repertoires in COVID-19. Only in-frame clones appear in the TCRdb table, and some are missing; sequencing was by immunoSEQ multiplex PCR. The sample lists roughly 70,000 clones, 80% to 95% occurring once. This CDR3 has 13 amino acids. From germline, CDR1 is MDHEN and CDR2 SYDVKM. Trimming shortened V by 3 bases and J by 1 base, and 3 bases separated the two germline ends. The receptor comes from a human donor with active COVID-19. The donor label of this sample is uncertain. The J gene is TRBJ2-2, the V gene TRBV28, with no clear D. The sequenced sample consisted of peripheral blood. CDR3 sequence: CASSFVNTGELFF. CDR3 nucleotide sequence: TGTGCCAGCAGTTTCGTGAACACCGGGGAGCTGTTTTTT.